A selection of T cell receptor beta chains follows, all from one sample in a study of identical twins. TCRdb ran MiXCR on the 5' RACE reads and lists one entry per CDR3 protein. Here the sample spans about 210,000 distinct CDR3 sequences, approximately 9% being singletons. The sample comprised memory (CD45RO+) T cells sorted from blood. The receptors come from a woman aged 18-29 years in good health. Both conserved end residues are part of each CDR3. The D gene is left open where the match is weak. A row's size may be missing; if present it is once, few, many or a size class.

V: TRBV6-5; length: 15; J: TRBJ1-2; D: -; size: few; CDR3: CASSHNRDTDYGYTF; DNA: TGTGCCAGCAGTCACAACAGGGACACTGACTATGGCTACACCTTC
V: TRBV7-9; length: 13; J: TRBJ2-1; D: -; size: -; CDR3: CASRLGGGNEQFF; DNA: TGTGCCAGCCGACTTGGGGGCGGGAATGAGCAGTTCTTC
V: TRBV11-2; length: 11; J: TRBJ2-7; D: -; size: many; CDR3: CASSLGPEQYF; DNA: TGTGCCAGCAGCTTAGGTCCCGAGCAGTACTTC
V: TRBV30; length: 14; J: TRBJ1-1; D: -; size: many; CDR3: CAWRGLGGNTEAFF; DNA: TGTGCCTGGAGGGGACTCGGGGGGAACACTGAAGCTTTCTTT
V: TRBV6-2/TRBV6-3; length: 17; J: TRBJ2-2; D: TRBD2; size: few; CDR3: CASSNRLAGLNTGELFF; DNA: TGTGCCAGCAGCAATCGACTAGCGGGACTGAACACCGGGGAGCTGTTTTTT
V: TRBV7-9; length: 14; J: TRBJ2-1; D: TRBD2; size: -; CDR3: CAILLAGGLYEQFF; DNA: TGTGCCATCCTATTAGCGGGGGGGCTCTATGAGCAGTTCTTC
V: TRBV12-3/TRBV12-4; length: 11; J: TRBJ2-3; D: -; size: many; CDR3: CASSSLDTQYF; DNA: TGTGCCAGCAGTTCTTTAGATACGCAGTATTTT
V: TRBV10-3; length: 14; J: TRBJ2-7; D: TRBD1; size: -; CDR3: CAISGTGVSYEQYF; DNA: TGTGCCATCAGTGGGACAGGGGTATCCTACGAGCAGTACTTC
V: TRBV29-1; length: 12; J: TRBJ2-7; D: -; size: many; CDR3: CSVRRDSYEQYF; DNA: TGCAGCGTACGCAGGGACTCCTACGAGCAGTACTTC
V: TRBV7-2; length: 16; J: TRBJ2-4; D: TRBD2; size: many; CDR3: CASSLASQREWGIQYF; DNA: TGTGCCAGCAGCTTAGCGTCCCAGCGGGAGTGGGGCATTCAGTACTTC
V: TRBV3-1; length: 14; J: TRBJ2-7; D: -; size: -; CDR3: CASSQSPSRYEQYF; DNA: TGTGCCAGCAGCCAAAGTCCGTCCCGATACGAGCAGTACTTC
V: TRBV27; length: 16; J: TRBJ1-4; D: -; size: few; CDR3: CASSPYSGLPNEKLFF; DNA: TGTGCCAGCAGTCCCTACTCCGGGTTACCTAATGAAAAACTGTTTTTT
V: TRBV5-8; length: 15; J: TRBJ2-3; D: -; size: many; CDR3: CASSSLPRDTDTQYF; DNA: TGTGCCAGCAGCTCCCTCCCGAGGGACACAGATACGCAGTATTTT
V: TRBV29-1; length: 12; J: TRBJ1-4; D: -; size: many; CDR3: CSVDQGGEKLFF; DNA: TGCAGCGTTGACCAGGGAGGGGAAAAACTGTTTTTT
V: TRBV12-3/TRBV12-4; length: 16; J: TRBJ2-5; D: -; size: -; CDR3: CASSFVSGARGAAQYF; DNA: TGTGCCAGCAGTTTCGTAAGCGGCGCCAGAGGGGCGGCCCAGTACTTC
V: TRBV11-3; length: 14; J: TRBJ2-3; D: TRBD2; size: -; CDR3: CASASGLGSNTQYF; DNA: TGTGCCAGCGCGTCGGGACTAGGGTCAAATACGCAGTATTTT
V: TRBV18; length: 14; J: TRBJ2-7; D: TRBD1; size: -; CDR3: CASSLQGLVWEQYF; DNA: TGTGCCAGCTCACTACAGGGGCTTGTGTGGGAGCAGTACTTC
V: TRBV18; length: 12; J: TRBJ2-7; D: -; size: many; CDR3: CASSPISYEQYF; DNA: TGTGCCAGCTCACCTATCTCCTACGAGCAGTACTTC
V: TRBV3-1; length: 14; J: TRBJ1-1; D: -; size: few; CDR3: CASTALGRNTEAFF; DNA: TGTGCCAGCACCGCATTAGGCAGGAACACTGAAGCTTTCTTT
V: TRBV5-1; length: 15; J: TRBJ2-2; D: -; size: many; CDR3: CASSLGETVTGELFF; DNA: TGCGCCAGCAGCTTAGGAGAAACAGTCACCGGGGAGCTGTTTTTT
V: TRBV5-1; length: 15; J: TRBJ2-3; D: TRBD2; size: many; CDR3: CASSRSGASTDTQYF; DNA: TGCGCCAGCAGCAGGAGCGGGGCTAGCACAGATACGCAGTATTTT
V: TRBV20-1; length: 15; J: TRBJ2-1; D: -; size: -; CDR3: CSAPSLQSSYNEQFF; DNA: TGCAGTGCCCCATCCCTCCAGAGCTCCTACAATGAGCAGTTCTTC
V: TRBV6-1; length: 14; J: TRBJ1-5; D: -; size: few; CDR3: CASIPSGGNQPQHF; DNA: TGTGCCAGCATCCCCTCAGGGGGCAATCAGCCCCAGCATTTT
V: TRBV27; length: 16; J: TRBJ2-3; D: TRBD2; size: once; CDR3: CASFARGSGIGVTQYF; DNA: TGTGCCAGCTTCGCCCGGGGTAGCGGGATAGGGGTTACGCAGTATTTT
V: TRBV5-1; length: 18; J: TRBJ2-6; D: TRBD1; size: few; CDR3: CASSPYRGISSGANVLTF; DNA: TGCGCCAGCAGCCCATACAGGGGGATCAGCTCTGGGGCCAACGTCCTGACTTTC
V: TRBV12-3/TRBV12-4; length: 15; J: TRBJ2-7; D: TRBD2; size: -; CDR3: CASSSRTSGTYEQYF; DNA: TGTGCCAGCAGTTCCCGGACTAGCGGGACCTACGAGCAGTACTTC
V: TRBV18; length: 15; J: TRBJ2-2; D: TRBD2; size: few; CDR3: CASSPRREFTRELFF; DNA: TGTGCCAGCTCCCCCCGGCGGGAGTTTACCCGGGAGCTGTTTTTT
V: TRBV5-1; length: 15; J: TRBJ2-1; D: -; size: few; CDR3: CASSLAPGGDNEQFF; DNA: TGCGCCAGCAGCTTGGCCCCGGGCGGGGACAATGAGCAGTTCTTC
V: TRBV6-2/TRBV6-3; length: 12; J: TRBJ2-5; D: -; size: -; CDR3: CASSYSSETQYF; DNA: TGTGCCAGCAGTTACTCGTCGGAGACCCAGTACTTC
V: TRBV5-5; length: 14; J: TRBJ1-5; D: TRBD1; size: many; CDR3: CASSATGGNQPQHF; DNA: TGTGCCAGCAGCGCGACAGGGGGCAATCAGCCCCAGCATTTT
V: TRBV18; length: 14; J: TRBJ1-3; D: -; size: few; CDR3: CASSTQGSGNTIYF; DNA: TGTGCCAGCTCCACACAGGGTTCTGGAAACACCATATATTTT
V: TRBV5-1; length: 16; J: TRBJ2-5; D: TRBD2; size: many; CDR3: CASSLTSGGAGETQYF; DNA: TGCGCCAGCAGCCTGACTAGCGGGGGTGCAGGGGAGACCCAGTACTTC
V: TRBV6-2/TRBV6-3; length: 13; J: TRBJ2-5; D: -; size: many; CDR3: CASSRLVEETQYF; DNA: TGTGCCAGCAGCCGACTAGTGGAAGAGACCCAGTACTTC
V: TRBV7-9; length: 14; J: TRBJ1-2; D: -; size: -; CDR3: CASSFGSPGHGYTF; DNA: TGTGCCAGCAGCTTCGGGTCACCGGGGCACGGCTACACCTTC
V: TRBV5-4; length: 16; J: TRBJ2-2; D: TRBD2; size: -; CDR3: CASSLELAGGTGELFF; DNA: TGTGCCAGCAGCTTGGAACTAGCGGGGGGGACCGGGGAGCTGTTTTTT
V: TRBV5-5; length: 17; J: TRBJ2-2; D: TRBD2; size: many; CDR3: CASSLRLAARDTGELFF; DNA: TGTGCCAGCAGCTTAAGACTAGCGGCCAGGGACACCGGGGAGCTGTTTTTT
V: TRBV20-1; length: 13; J: TRBJ1-1; D: -; size: few; CDR3: CSASPQMNTEAFF; DNA: TGCAGTGCTAGTCCCCAGATGAACACTGAAGCTTTCTTT
V: TRBV5-1; length: 15; J: TRBJ2-6; D: TRBD2; size: few; CDR3: CASSLAGGGANVLTF; DNA: TGCGCCAGCAGCTTGGCGGGAGGTGGGGCCAACGTCCTGACTTTC
V: TRBV12-3/TRBV12-4; length: 15; J: TRBJ2-3; D: TRBD2; size: -; CDR3: CASSPYGGGADTQYF; DNA: TGTGCCAGCAGTCCCTATGGGGGGGGGGCAGATACGCAGTATTTT
V: TRBV3-1; length: 13; J: TRBJ1-2; D: -; size: -; CDR3: CASSPLESYGYTF; DNA: TGTGCCAGCAGCCCCTTGGAGAGCTATGGCTACACCTTC
V: TRBV12-3/TRBV12-4; length: 13; J: TRBJ1-1; D: -; size: -; CDR3: CASSRTGETEAFF; DNA: TGTGCCAGCAGTAGGACGGGGGAGACTGAAGCTTTCTTT
V: TRBV5-1; length: 14; J: TRBJ2-2; D: TRBD2; size: -; CDR3: CASRSAGATGELFF; DNA: TGCGCCAGCAGATCAGCGGGGGCTACCGGGGAGCTGTTTTTT
V: TRBV29-1; length: 12; J: TRBJ2-2; D: -; size: few; CDR3: CSVDRGTGELFF; DNA: TGCAGCGTTGACAGGGGAACCGGGGAGCTGTTTTTT
V: TRBV6-6; length: 11; J: TRBJ1-4; D: -; size: many; CDR3: CASQPGHPLFF; DNA: TGTGCCAGTCAGCCTGGTCACCCACTGTTTTTT
V: TRBV7-9; length: 13; J: TRBJ2-7; D: -; size: many; CDR3: CASSLRTGYEQYF; DNA: TGTGCCAGCAGCCTACGAACAGGGTACGAGCAGTACTTC
V: TRBV4-3; length: 16; J: TRBJ2-3; D: TRBD2; size: many; CDR3: CASSQETSGIADTQYF; DNA: TGCGCCAGCAGCCAAGAAACTAGCGGGATCGCAGATACGCAGTATTTT
V: TRBV7-9; length: 13; J: TRBJ1-1; D: -; size: few; CDR3: CASSLAIQGEAFF; DNA: TGTGCCAGCAGCTTAGCGATTCAGGGGGAAGCTTTCTTT
V: TRBV5-5; length: 17; J: TRBJ1-5; D: -; size: -; CDR3: CASSSPTGAAGNQPQHF; DNA: TGTGCCAGCAGCTCACCTACCGGGGCTGCCGGCAATCAGCCCCAGCATTTT
V: TRBV20-1; length: 12; J: TRBJ1-1; D: -; size: few; CDR3: CRASLGQPEAFF; DNA: TGCAGGGCTAGCTTGGGGCAACCTGAAGCTTTCTTT
V: TRBV19; length: 11; J: TRBJ1-1; D: -; size: -; CDR3: CASARITEAFF; DNA: TGTGCCAGTGCCAGGATCACTGAAGCTTTCTTT